This TCR beta chain was sequenced during a study of T cells in Graves' hyperthyroidism and ophthalmopathy. Study details: Sampling of peripheral blood happened at initial diagnosis, prior to any treatment.

Disease duration under 2 months; hyperthyroidism patients were aged 18 to 65. Trimming took off 6 bases at V and 5 bases at J, with 20 bases between the two ends. The germline CDR1 and CDR2 sequences are LNHDA and SQIVND (reference sequence). This CDR3 has 16 amino acids. Study conclusions and caveats: Most clonotypes expanded in the thyroid (above 0.001) were also present in blood. With a median lead of roughly 6.8 months before onset, the model predicted ophthalmopathy.

The CDR3 regions of TCR beta were amplified from RNA transcripts. Using the HTBI primer set, a first-round RT-PCR was run on the TCR CDR3. One entry per CDR3 protein results from TCRdb running MiXCR on the multiplex PCR reads. The profile covers around 500,000 distinct CDR3 sequences, with about 14% appearing a single time and approximately 15% taken by the ten largest. This clonotype came up a few times. The antigen is unknown. The chain uses TRBV19 and TRBJ2-1; the D gene could be TRBD1 or TRBD2 (7 bases each). The sequencing sample was made of blood. This TCR was recovered from a woman aged 40 to 50 with Graves' hyperthyroidism. The CDR3 loop reads CASSSYPGGVHNEQFF. The CDR3 DNA sequence: TGTGCCAGTAGCAGTTACCCAGGGGGGGTTCACAATGAGCAGTTCTTC. Combining the CDR3 with reference TRBV19 and TRBJ2-1 gives the whole variable domain DGGITQSPKYLFRKEGQNVTLSCEQNLNHDAMYWYRQDPGQGLRLIYYSQIVNDFQKGDIAEGYSVSREKKESFPLTVTSAQKNPTAFYLCASSSYPGGVHNEQFFGPGTRLTVL.